This T cell receptor beta chain was captured in a study of T-cell reconstitution after alpha-beta-depleted transplantation in children. During its preparation, the TCRbeta library received unique molecular identifiers. TCRdb passed the PCR reads through MiXCR, listing each CDR3 protein once. In the table there are almost 600,000 distinct CDR3 sequences, 25% to 30% of which are singletons. The V gene lost 2 bases and the J gene lost 4 bases, with 6 bases spanning the gap. The CDR3 contains 13 residues. V gene TRBV12-3 or TRBV12-4 combines with J gene TRBJ1-3; D is ambiguous. Here the sequenced sample was PBMCs, taken before TCRalphabeta/CD19-depleted stem cell transplant. This clonotype was sampled from a boy less than two years old with Wiskott-Aldrich syndrome, due to receive a stem cell transplant. The CDR3 bases are TGTGCCAGCAGTTTAAACAGAGGAAACACCATATATTTT. Residues: CASSLNRGNTIYF.